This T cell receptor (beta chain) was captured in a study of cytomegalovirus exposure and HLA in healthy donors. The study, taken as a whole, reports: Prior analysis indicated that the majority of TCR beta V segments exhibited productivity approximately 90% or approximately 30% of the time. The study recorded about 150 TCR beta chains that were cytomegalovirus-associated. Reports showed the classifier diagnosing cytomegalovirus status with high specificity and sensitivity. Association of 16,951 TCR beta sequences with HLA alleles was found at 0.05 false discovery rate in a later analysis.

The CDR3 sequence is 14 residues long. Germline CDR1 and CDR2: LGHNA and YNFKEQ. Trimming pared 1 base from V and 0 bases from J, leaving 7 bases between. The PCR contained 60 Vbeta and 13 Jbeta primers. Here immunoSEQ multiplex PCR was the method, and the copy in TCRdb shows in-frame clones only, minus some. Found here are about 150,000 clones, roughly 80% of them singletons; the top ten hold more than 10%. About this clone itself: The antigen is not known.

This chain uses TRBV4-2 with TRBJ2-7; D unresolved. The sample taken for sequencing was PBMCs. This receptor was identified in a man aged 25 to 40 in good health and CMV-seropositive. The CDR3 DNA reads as TGTGCCAGCAGCCAAGGTGCGAGCTCCTACGAGCAGTACTTC. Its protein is CASSQGASSYEQYF.